This T cell receptor beta chain was profiled in a study of blood T cell repertoires in COVID-19. Participant age was roughly 18 to 100 years, and participants resided in about two dozen US areas. Germline assignment: CDR1 MNHEY and CDR2 SVGAGI. The length of the CDR3 is 15 residues. V lost 0 bases, J lost 2 bases, and 8 bases lay in between. In the source study's methods: Amplification from reference gene primers served as the basis for estimated nucleated cell counts. Libraries were prepared by immunoSEQ multiplex PCR; TCRdb keeps only in-frame clonotypes and omits some of them. V, J and clone size reflect that table, while D and trimming were determined from the DNA. The data show under 500,000 clones, nearly 90% seen once.

Sequencing used PBMCs or T cells enriched from blood (not recorded which). The chain joins TRBV6-5 to TRBJ1-5, with D unclear. The TCR comes from a woman under 30 with acute COVID-19. The CDR3 DNA reads TGTGCCAGCAGTTACTCTATAGAGGGCAATCAGCCCCAGCATTTT. Its translation: CASSYSIEGNQPQHF.